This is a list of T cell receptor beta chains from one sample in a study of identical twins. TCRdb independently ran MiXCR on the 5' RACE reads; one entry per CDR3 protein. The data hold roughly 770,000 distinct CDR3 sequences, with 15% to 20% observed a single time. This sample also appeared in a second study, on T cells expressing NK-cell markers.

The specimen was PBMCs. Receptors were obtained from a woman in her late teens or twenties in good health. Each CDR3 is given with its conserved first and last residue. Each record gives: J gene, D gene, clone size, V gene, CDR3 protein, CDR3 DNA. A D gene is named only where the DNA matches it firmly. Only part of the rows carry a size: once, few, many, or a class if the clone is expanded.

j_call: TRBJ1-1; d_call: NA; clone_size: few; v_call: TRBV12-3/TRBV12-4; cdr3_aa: CASSWMRVTEAFF; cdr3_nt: TGTGCCAGCAGTTGGATGAGGGTCACTGAAGCTTTCTTT
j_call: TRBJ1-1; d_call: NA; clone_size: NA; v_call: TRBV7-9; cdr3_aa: CASTKQENTEAFF; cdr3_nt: TGTGCCAGCACCAAACAGGAGAACACTGAAGCTTTCTTT
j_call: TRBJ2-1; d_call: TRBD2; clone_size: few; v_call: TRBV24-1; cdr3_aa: CATSDPRGRGDEQFF; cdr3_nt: TGTGCCACCAGTGACCCTCGGGGGAGGGGAGATGAGCAGTTCTTC
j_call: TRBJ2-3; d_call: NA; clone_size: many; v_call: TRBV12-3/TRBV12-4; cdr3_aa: CASSLRSGDTQYF; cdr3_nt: TGTGCCAGCAGCTTACGATCGGGGGATACGCAGTATTTT
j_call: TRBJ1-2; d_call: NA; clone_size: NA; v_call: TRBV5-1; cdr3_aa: CASSFDGIGAGYTF; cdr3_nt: TGCGCCAGCAGCTTTGATGGTATAGGGGCTGGCTACACCTTC
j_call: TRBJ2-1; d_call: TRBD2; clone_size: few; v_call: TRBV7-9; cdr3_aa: CASSPGTSGWNEQFF; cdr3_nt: TGTGCCAGCAGCCCAGGGACTAGCGGGTGGAATGAGCAGTTCTTC
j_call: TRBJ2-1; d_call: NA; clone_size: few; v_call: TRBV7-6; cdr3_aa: CASSLGPPEQKFSHEQFF; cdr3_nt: TGTGCCAGCAGCTTAGGACCCCCGGAACAGAAGTTCAGCCATGAGCAGTTCTTC
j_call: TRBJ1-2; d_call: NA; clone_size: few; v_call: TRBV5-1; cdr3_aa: CASSLASPTGYTF; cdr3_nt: TGCGCCAGCAGCTTGGCCAGCCCAACTGGCTACACCTTC
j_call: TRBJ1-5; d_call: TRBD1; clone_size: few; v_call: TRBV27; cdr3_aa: CASSLFSTGVSNQPQHF; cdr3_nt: TGTGCCAGCAGTTTATTTTCCACAGGGGTTAGCAATCAGCCCCAGCATTTT
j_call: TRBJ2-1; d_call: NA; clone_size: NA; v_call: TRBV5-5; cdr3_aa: CASSLYGGRSYNEQFF; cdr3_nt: TGTGCCAGCAGCTTGTACGGGGGGCGCTCCTACAATGAGCAGTTCTTC
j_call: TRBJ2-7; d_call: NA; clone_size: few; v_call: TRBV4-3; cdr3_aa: CASSPEPSSSYEQYF; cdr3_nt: TGCGCCAGCAGCCCCGAACCGTCAAGCTCCTACGAGCAGTACTTC
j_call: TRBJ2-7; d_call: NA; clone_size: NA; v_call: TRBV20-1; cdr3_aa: CSATRDRNYEQYF; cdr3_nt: TGCAGTGCTACCAGAGACAGAAACTACGAGCAGTACTTC
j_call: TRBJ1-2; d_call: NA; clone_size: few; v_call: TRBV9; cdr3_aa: CASSVEPTVRNYGYTF; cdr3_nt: TGTGCCAGCAGCGTAGAACCGACAGTTCGTAACTATGGCTACACCTTC
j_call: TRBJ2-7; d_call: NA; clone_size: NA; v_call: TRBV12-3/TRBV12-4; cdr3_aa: CASSVGLGSYEQYF; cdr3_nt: TGTGCCAGCAGTGTTGGTCTCGGATCTTACGAGCAGTACTTC
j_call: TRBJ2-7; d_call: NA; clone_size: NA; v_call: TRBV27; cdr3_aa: CASSPDRFEYEQYF; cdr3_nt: TGTGCCAGCAGCCCGGACCGATTCGAATACGAGCAGTACTTC
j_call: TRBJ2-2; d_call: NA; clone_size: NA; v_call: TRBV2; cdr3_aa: CARTSGSQNTGELFF; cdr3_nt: TGTGCCAGAACCTCGGGATCCCAGAACACCGGGGAGCTGTTTTTT
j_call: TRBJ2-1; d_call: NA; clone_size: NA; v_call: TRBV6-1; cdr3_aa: CASRVREAPSNEQFF; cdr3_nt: TGTGCCAGCCGAGTCAGGGAGGCCCCGTCCAATGAGCAGTTCTTC
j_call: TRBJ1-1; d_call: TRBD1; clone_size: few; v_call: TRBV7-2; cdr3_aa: CASSFLTGGPEAFF; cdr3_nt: TGTGCCAGCAGCTTCCTCACAGGGGGTCCCGAAGCTTTCTTT
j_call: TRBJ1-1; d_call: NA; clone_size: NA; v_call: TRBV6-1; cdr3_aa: CASCREATEAFF; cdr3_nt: TGTGCCAGCTGCAGGGAAGCAACTGAAGCTTTCTTT
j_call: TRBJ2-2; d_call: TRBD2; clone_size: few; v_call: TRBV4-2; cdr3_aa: CASSQDPWSLAGDYAGELFF; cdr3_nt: TGTGCCAGCAGCCAAGATCCTTGGAGTCTAGCGGGAGACTATGCGGGGGAGCTGTTTTTT
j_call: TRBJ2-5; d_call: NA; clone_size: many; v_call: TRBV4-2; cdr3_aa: CASTPVGGGQETQYF; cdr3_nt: TGTGCCAGCACCCCGGTAGGGGGGGGCCAAGAGACCCAGTACTTC
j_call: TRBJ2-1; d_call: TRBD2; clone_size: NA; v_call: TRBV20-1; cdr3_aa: CSAQGGAGVGEQFF; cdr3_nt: TGCAGTGCTCAAGGTGGGGCGGGAGTGGGTGAGCAGTTCTTC
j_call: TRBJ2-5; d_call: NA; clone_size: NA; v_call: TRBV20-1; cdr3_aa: CSARWRGAGETQYF; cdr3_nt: TGCAGTGCTAGGTGGAGGGGGGCCGGAGAGACCCAGTACTTC
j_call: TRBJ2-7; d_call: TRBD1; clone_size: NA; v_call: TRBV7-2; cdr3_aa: CASSWDRASYEQYF; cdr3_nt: TGTGCCAGCAGCTGGGACAGGGCCTCCTACGAGCAGTACTTC
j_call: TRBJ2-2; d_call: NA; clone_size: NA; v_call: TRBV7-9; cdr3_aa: CASSRGSLANTGELFF; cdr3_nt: TGTGCCAGCAGCCGCGGTTCACTAGCGAACACCGGGGAGCTGTTTTTT
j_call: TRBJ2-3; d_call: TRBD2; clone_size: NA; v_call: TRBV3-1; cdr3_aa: CASSPRSGATQYF; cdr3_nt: TGTGCCAGCAGCCCAAGAAGCGGGGCTACGCAGTATTTT
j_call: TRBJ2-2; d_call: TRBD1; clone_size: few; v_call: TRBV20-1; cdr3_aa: CSAPSGGANTGELFF; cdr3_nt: TGCAGTGCGCCCTCAGGGGGTGCGAACACCGGGGAGCTGTTTTTT
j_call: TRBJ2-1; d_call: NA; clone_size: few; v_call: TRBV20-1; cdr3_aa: CPRIARGAHNEQFF; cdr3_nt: TGCCCCAGGATTGCCAGGGGGGCCCACAATGAGCAGTTCTTC
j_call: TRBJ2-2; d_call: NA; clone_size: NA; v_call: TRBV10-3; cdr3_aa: CAISDAAGGFTGELFF; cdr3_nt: TGTGCCATCAGTGATGCGGCAGGGGGGTTCACCGGGGAGCTGTTTTTT
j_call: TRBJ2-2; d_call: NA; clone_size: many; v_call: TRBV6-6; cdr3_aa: CASSRVNTGELFF; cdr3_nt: TGTGCCAGCAGTAGGGTGAACACCGGGGAGCTGTTTTTT
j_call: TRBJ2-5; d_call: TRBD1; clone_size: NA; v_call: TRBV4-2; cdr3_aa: CASSEGTDQETQYF; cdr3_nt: TGTGCCAGCAGCGAAGGGACAGACCAAGAGACCCAGTACTTC
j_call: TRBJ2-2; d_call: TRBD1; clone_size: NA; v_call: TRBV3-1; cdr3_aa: CASSIRDRATGELFF; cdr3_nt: TGTGCCAGCAGCATTCGGGACAGGGCTACCGGGGAGCTGTTTTTT
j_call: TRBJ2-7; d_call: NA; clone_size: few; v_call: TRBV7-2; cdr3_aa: CASSRTQIGYEQYF; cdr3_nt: TGTGCCAGCAGCCGGACACAAATAGGCTACGAGCAGTACTTC
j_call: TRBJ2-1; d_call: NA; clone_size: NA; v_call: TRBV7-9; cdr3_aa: CASSPGAGIEQFF; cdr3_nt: TGTGCCAGCAGCCCAGGGGCTGGAATTGAGCAGTTCTTC
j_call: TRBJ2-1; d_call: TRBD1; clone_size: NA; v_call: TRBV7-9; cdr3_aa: CASRRRTGGDGNEQFF; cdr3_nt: TGTGCCAGCAGGCGAAGGACAGGGGGCGACGGCAATGAGCAGTTCTTC
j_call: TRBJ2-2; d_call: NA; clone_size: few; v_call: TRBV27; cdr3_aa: CASSPTVAGELFF; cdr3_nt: TGTGCCAGCAGTCCGACAGTGGCCGGGGAGCTGTTTTTT
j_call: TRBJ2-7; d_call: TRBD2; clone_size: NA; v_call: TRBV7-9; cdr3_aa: CASSRTGLAGVSEQYF; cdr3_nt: TGTGCCAGCAGCCGAACGGGACTAGCGGGAGTTTCGGAGCAGTACTTC
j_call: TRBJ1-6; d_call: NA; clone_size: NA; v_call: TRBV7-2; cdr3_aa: CASSAQGRNYNSPLHF; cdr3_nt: TGTGCCAGCAGCGCCCAGGGACGGAACTATAATTCACCCCTCCACTTT
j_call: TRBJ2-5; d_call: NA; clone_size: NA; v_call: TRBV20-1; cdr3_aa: CSARDPRGRETQYF; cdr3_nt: TGCAGTGCTAGAGATCCCAGGGGTCGAGAGACCCAGTACTTC
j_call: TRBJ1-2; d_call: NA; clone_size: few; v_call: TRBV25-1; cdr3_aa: CASESYGYTF; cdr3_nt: TGTGCCAGCGAAAGCTATGGCTACACCTTC
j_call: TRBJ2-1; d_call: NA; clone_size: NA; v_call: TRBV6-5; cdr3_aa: CASSYGGSGFYNEQFF; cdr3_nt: TGTGCCAGCAGTTACGGCGGAAGCGGGTTCTACAATGAGCAGTTCTTC
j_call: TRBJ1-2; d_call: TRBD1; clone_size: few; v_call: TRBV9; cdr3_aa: CASSASGGGYGYTF; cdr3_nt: TGTGCCAGCAGCGCTTCAGGGGGAGGCTATGGCTACACCTTC
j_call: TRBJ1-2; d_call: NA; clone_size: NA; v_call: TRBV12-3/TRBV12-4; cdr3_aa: CASTYAMGGYTF; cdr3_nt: TGTGCCAGCACCTATGCCATGGGGGGCTACACCTTC
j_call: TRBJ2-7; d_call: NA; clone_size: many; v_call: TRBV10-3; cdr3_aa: CAISEGRVYEQYF; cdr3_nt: TGTGCCATCAGTGAGGGCAGGGTGTACGAGCAGTACTTC
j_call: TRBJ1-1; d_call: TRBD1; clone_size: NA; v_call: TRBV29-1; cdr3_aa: CSVEGDRGVTEAFF; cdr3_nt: TGCAGCGTTGAGGGCGACAGGGGGGTCACTGAAGCTTTCTTT